This T cell receptor beta chain came from a study of identifying expanded T cells in peripheral blood. Study findings and constraints: Approximately 2-week clone count variance significantly increased as total template count grew. Over approximately two and four weeks, about 16 and 19 clones changed, versus roughly 1.2 between replicates.

This clone was seen once. Its antigen is not identified. The V gene's germline CDR1 is MNHNY and CDR2 SVGAGI (reference sequence). The CDR3 has 12 amino acids. Trimming took 8 bases from V and 6 from J, leaving 14 bases between them. Clones were sequenced by immunoSEQ multiplex PCR, and TCRdb holds only the in-frame ones, with some missing. The sample contains about 97,000 clones, 88% of which appear only once. V and J are TRBV6-6 and TRBJ2-7, with no clear D. Sequenced material: blood. The TCR originated in a person aged 18-69 years in good health. The CDR3 nucleotides read TGTGCCAGCCGTGGTTCTCCCGGCGAGCAGTACTTC. Its protein is CASRGSPGEQYF.